The TCR beta chain under discussion was sequenced for a study of cytomegalovirus exposure and HLA in healthy donors. Across the study: A prior analysis found more than 90 million unique TCR beta sequences from 170 million or so T cells.

Study-wide points: Looking again later, the authors saw that most CMV-associated TCR beta chains seemed HLA-restricted. Most TCR sequences were seen very rarely across donors, but some public TCRs occurred in many. Reports credit the classifier with highly specific, highly sensitive diagnosis of cytomegalovirus status.

Researchers ran the PCR with 60 Vbeta and 13 Jbeta primers. The protocol was immunoSEQ multiplex PCR, while the TCRdb copy is restricted to in-frame clones and leaves out a portion. Of around 68,000 clones in the sample, around 70% were seen once. With termini counted, the CDR3 has 14 amino acids. The germline V gene has CDR1 MNHNS and CDR2 SASEGT. Turning to this clone: Its specificity is not known. The CDR3 carries no conserved terminal phenylalanine or tryptophan, so it likely arises from a read error. The limits of the CDR3 on the DNA are not certain, so only TCRdb's listed CDR3 is given.

The specimen sequenced was PBMCs. This TCR came from a woman in her twenties or thirties in good health and CMV-seronegative. The chain couples TRBV6-1 to TRBJ1-1; no check of the table's D call, TRBD1, against the DNA was made. The CDR3 here is CASSRDRMNTEALV.